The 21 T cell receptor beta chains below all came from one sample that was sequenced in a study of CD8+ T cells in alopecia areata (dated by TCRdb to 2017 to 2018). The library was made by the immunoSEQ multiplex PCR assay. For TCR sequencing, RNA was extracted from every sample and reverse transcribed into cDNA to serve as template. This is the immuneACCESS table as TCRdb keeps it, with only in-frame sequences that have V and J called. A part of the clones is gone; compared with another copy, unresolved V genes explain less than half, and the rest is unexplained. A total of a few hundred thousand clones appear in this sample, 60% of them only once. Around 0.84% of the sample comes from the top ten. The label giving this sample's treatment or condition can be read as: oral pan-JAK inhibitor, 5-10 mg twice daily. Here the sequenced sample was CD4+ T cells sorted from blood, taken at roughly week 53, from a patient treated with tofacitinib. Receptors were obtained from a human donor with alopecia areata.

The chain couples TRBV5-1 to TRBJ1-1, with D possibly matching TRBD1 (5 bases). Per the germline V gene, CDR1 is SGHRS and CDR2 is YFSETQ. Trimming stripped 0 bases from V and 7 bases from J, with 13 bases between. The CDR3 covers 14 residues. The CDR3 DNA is TGCGCCAGCAGCTTGGCCAGGGTAGGCGGTGAAGCTTTCTTT. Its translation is CASSLARVGGEAFF.

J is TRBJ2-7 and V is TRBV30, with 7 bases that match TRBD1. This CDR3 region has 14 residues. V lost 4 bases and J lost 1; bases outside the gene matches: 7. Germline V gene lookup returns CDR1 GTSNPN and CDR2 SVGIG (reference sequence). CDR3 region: CAWNRDRGSYEQYF. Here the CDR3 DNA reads TGTGCCTGGAACCGGGACAGAGGATCCTACGAGCAGTACTTC.

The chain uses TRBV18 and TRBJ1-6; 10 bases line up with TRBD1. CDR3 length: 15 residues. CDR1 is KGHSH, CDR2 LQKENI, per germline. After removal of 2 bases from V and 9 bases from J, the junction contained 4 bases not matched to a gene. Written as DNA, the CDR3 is TGTGCCAGCTCACCAAAGGGACAGGGGAGTTCACCCCTCCACTTT. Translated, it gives CASSPKGQGSSPLHF.

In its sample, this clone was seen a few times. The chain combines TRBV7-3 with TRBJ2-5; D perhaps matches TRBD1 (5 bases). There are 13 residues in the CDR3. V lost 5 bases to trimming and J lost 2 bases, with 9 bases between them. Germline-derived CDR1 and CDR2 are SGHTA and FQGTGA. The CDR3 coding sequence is TGTGCCAGCAGCCAAGGACATCAAGAGACCCAGTACTTC. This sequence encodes CASSQGHQETQYF.

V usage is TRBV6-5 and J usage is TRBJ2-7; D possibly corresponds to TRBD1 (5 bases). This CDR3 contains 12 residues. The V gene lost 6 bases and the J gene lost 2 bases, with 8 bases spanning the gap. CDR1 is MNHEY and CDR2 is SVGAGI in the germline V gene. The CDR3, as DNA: TGTGCCAGCAGCGACAGCCCCTACGAGCAGTACTTC. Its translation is CASSDSPYEQYF.

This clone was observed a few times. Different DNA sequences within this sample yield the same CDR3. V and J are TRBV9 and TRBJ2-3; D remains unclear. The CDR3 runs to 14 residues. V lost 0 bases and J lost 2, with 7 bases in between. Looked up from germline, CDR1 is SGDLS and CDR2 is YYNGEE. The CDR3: CASSVGPSTDTQYF. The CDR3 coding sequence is TGTGCCAGCAGCGTAGGACCATCCACAGATACGCAGTATTTT.

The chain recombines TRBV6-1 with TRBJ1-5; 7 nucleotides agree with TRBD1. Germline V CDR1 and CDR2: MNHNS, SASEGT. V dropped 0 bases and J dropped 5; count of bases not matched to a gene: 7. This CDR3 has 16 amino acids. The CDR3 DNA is TGTGCCAGCAGTGAAGCACTGCGACAGGGTTATCAGCCCCAGCATTTT. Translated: CASSEALRQGYQPQHF.

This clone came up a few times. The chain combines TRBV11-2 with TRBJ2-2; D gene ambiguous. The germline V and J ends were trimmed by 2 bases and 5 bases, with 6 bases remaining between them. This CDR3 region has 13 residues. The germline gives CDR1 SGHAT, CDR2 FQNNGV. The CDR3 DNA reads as TGTGCCAGCAGCTTACTCGGGACCGGGGAGCTGTTTTTT. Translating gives CASSLLGTGELFF.

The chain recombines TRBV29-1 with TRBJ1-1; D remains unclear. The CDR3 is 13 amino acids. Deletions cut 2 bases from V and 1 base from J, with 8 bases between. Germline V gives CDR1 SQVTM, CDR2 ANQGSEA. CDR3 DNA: TGCAGCGTTGAAAGACACCCGAACACTGAAGCTTTCTTT. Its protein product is CSVERHPNTEAFF.

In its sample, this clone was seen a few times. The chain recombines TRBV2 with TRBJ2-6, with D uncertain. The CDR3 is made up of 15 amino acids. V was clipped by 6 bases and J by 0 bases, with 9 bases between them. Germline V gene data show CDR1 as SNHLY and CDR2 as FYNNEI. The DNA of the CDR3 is TGTGCCAGCAGGTCCCCAAACTCTGGGGCCAACGTCCTGACTTTC. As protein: CASRSPNSGANVLTF.

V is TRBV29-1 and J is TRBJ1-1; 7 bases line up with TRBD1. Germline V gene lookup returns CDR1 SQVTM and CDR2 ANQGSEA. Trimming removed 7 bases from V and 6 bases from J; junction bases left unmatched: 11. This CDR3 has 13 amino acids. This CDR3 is CSATGQPLPEAFF. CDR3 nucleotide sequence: TGCAGCGCGACGGGACAGCCATTACCTGAAGCTTTCTTT.

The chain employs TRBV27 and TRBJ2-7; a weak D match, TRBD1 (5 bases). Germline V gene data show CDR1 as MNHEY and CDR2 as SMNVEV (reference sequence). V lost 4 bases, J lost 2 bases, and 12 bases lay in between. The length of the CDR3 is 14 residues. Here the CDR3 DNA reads TGTGCCAGCAGTTCGTCGCAGGGCCCCTACGAGCAGTACTTC. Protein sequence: CASSSSQGPYEQYF.

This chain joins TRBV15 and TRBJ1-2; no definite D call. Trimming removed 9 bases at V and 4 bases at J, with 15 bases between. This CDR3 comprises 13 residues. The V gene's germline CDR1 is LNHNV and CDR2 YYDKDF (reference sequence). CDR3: CATAGHRSYGYTF. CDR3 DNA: TGTGCCACGGCCGGGCATCGGAGCTATGGCTACACCTTC.

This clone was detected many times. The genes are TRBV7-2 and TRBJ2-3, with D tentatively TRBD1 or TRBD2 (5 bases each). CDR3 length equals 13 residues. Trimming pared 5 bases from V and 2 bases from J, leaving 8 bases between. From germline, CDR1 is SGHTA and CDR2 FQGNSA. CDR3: CASSPGATDTQYF. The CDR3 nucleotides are TGTGCCAGCAGCCCCGGGGCCACAGATACGCAGTATTTT.

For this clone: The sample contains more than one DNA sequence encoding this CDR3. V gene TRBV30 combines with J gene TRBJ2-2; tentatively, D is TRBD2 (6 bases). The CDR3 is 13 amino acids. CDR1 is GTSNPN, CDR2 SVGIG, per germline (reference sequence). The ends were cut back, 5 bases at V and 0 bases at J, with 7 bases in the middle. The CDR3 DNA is TGTGCCTGGCGGGGGACGAACACCGGGGAGCTGTTTTTT. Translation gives CAWRGTNTGELFF.

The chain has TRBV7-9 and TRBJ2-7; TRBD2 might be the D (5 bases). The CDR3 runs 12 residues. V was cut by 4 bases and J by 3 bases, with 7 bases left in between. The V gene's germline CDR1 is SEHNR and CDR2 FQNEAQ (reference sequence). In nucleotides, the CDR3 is TGTGCCAGCAGCTCGGGGTACTACGAGCAGTACTTC. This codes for CASSSGYYEQYF.

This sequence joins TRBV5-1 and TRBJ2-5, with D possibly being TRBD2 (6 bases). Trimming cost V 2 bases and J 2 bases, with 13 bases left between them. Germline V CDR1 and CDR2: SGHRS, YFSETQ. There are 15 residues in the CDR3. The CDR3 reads CASSLTFGTQETQYF. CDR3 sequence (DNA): TGCGCCAGCAGCTTAACCTTCGGGACTCAAGAGACCCAGTACTTC.

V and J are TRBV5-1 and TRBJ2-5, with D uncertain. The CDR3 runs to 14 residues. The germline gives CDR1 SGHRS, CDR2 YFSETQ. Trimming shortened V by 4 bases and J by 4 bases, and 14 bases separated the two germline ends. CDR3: CASSLDRIRETQYF. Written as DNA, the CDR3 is TGCGCCAGCAGCCTCGACCGTATACGAGAGACCCAGTACTTC.

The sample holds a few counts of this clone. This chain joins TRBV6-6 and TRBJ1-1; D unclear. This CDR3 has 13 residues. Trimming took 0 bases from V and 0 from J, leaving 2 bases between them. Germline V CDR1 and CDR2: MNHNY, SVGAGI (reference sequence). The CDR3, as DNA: TGTGCCAGCAGTTACTCCTTGAACACTGAAGCTTTCTTT. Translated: CASSYSLNTEAFF.

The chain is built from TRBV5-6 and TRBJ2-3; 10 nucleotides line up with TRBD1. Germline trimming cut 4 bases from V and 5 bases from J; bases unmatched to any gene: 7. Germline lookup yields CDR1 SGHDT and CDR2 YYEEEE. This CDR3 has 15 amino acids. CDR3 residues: CASSQPGTGVDTQYF. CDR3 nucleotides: TGTGCCAGCAGCCAACCCGGGACAGGGGTAGATACGCAGTATTTT.

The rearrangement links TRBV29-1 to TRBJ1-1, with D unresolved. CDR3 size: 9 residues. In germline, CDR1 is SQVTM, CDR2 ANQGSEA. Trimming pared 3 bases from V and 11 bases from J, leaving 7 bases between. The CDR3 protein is CSVDGEAFF. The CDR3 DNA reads TGCAGCGTTGATGGCGAGGCTTTCTTT.